These 18 T cell receptor beta chains were sequenced from one sample in a study of blood T cell repertoires in COVID-19. Assay: immunoSEQ multiplex PCR; the TCRdb copy retains only in-frame clones and omits some. The table includes approximately 430,000 clones, 86% detected once. The source material was peripheral blood. These receptors were obtained from a woman aged 30 to 39 with active or convalescent COVID-19.

This CDR3 is CASSLTLKSGQPYEQYF. CDR3 DNA sequence: TGTGCCAGCAGCCTAACCCTTAAATCGGGACAGCCATACGAGCAGTACTTC. This rearrangement joins TRBV5-4 to TRBJ2-7; 7 nucleotides agree with TRBD1. The CDR3 runs to 17 residues. The V gene end was trimmed by 4 bases and the J gene end by 4 bases; junction bases not matched to a gene: 17. CDR1 is SGHNT, CDR2 YYREEE, per germline (reference sequence).

The chain combines TRBV4-1 with TRBJ2-1; TRBD2 matches 8 bases. The germline V gene encodes CDR1 MGHRA and CDR2 YSYEKL. The CDR3 is 16 residues long. Losses at the gene ends were 1 base for V and 5 bases for J; bases not matched to a gene: 7. CDR3: CASSQVAGGRNNEQFF. The CDR3 DNA sequence: TGCGCCAGCAGCCAAGTTGCGGGGGGCCGGAACAATGAGCAGTTCTTC.

The V call is TRBV28, the J call TRBJ2-7, with 9 bases fitting TRBD2. The length of the CDR3 is 21 residues. After removal of 6 bases from V and 2 bases from J, the junction contained 26 bases not matched to a gene. Germline assignment: CDR1 MDHEN and CDR2 SYDVKM. The chain's CDR3 is CASRKYTNLREGYLRTYEQYF. CDR3 nucleotides: TGTGCCAGCAGAAAATACACTAATTTGCGGGAGGGCTACCTTCGAACCTACGAGCAGTACTTC.

This clone appeared a few times. The rearrangement joins TRBV7-2 to TRBJ1-3; 9 bases map to TRBD1. Germline values: CDR1 SGHTA, CDR2 FQGNSA. J lost 4 bases, V lost 3 bases, and 4 bases had no gene match. This CDR3 comprises 15 residues. Here the CDR3 DNA reads TGTGCCAGCAGCTTTACAGGGGGCGCGGGAAACACCATATATTTT. Its translation: CASSFTGGAGNTIYF.

This chain connects TRBV2 to TRBJ2-7, with 7 bases identical to TRBD1. The CDR3 is 16 residues long. The germline CDR1 and CDR2 sequences are SNHLY and FYNNEI. V gave up 6 bases and J gave up 0 bases; unmatched junction bases: 11. The CDR3: CASSRDRSIISYEQYF. The CDR3 DNA is TGTGCCAGCAGCCGGGACAGATCCATTATCTCCTACGAGCAGTACTTC.

CDR3 sequence: CASSMGGQLNSPLHF. CDR3 DNA sequence: TGTGCCAGTAGTATGGGGGGGCAATTAAATTCACCCCTCCACTTT. The gene calls are TRBV19 and TRBJ1-6; tentative D call: TRBD1 (6 bases). This CDR3 is 15 amino acids long. Trimming left V 3 bases short and J 7 bases short, with 13 bases between. Germline CDR1 is LNHDA and CDR2 is SQIVND (reference sequence). Drawing the rest from reference TRBV19 and TRBJ1-6, the complete variable domain is DGGITQSPKYLFRKEGQNVTLSCEQNLNHDAMYWYRQDPGQGLRLIYYSQIVNDFQKGDIAEGYSVSREKKESFPLTVTSAQKNPTAFYLCASSMGGQLNSPLHFGNGTRLTVT.

This clone was recorded a few times. The CDR3 nucleotides read TGTGCCAGCAAACAATTGTTACGGACAGGGGATGGCTACACCTTC. This gives the protein CASKQLLRTGDGYTF. The chain links TRBV27 to TRBJ1-2; 9 bases map to TRBD1. J was trimmed by 6 bases and V by 7 bases; bases with no gene match: 12. This CDR3 is built from 15 residues. Per the germline V gene, CDR1 is MNHEY and CDR2 is SMNVEV (reference sequence).

This clone was observed a single time. This sequence joins TRBV9 and TRBJ2-7; maybe TRBD1 (6 bases). V was pared by 2 bases and J by 6 bases, with 18 bases between. The CDR3 loop spans 15 amino acids. Germline V lookup: CDR1 SGDLS, CDR2 YYNGEE. The DNA for the CDR3 is TGTGCCAGCAGCGTTTTTAGCGCTGGACAGTCCGAGCAGTACTTC. Translating it yields CASSVFSAGQSEQYF.

The rearrangement links TRBV6-4 to TRBJ1-6, with no clear D. Looked up from germline, CDR1 is MRHNA and CDR2 is SNTAGT. This CDR3 region has 14 residues. Trimming stripped 0 bases from V and 7 bases from J, with 7 bases between. As DNA, the CDR3 is TGTGCCAGCAGTGACTCGACGGGGAATTCACCCCTCCACTTT. It specifies CASSDSTGNSPLHF.

This chain's CDR3 is CASSQHRGLGDTQYF. DNA for the CDR3: TGTGCCAGCAGCCAACACAGGGGGCTAGGAGATACGCAGTATTTT. This rearrangement joins TRBV3-1 (or the pseudogene TRBV3-2) to TRBJ2-3; the match to TRBD1 covers 9 bases. With 2 bases clipped from V and 5 bases from J, the junction kept 5 bases outside the gene matches. Germline CDR1 and CDR2: LGHDT and YNNKEL (reference sequence). This CDR3 spans 15 amino acids.

The V gene is TRBV5-6, the J gene TRBJ2-2, with TRBD2 matching 8 bases. This CDR3 is 17 amino acids long. V shed 4 bases and J 7 bases; nucleotides not matched to a gene: 15. The germline gives CDR1 SGHDT, CDR2 YYEEEE. CDR3 protein: CASSDGRSGGSVGELFF. In nucleotides, the CDR3 is TGTGCCAGCAGCGATGGCCGGAGCGGGGGTTCGGTCGGGGAGCTGTTTTTT.

The chain combines TRBV5-6 with TRBJ2-7; 7 bases are shared with TRBD1. Per the germline V gene, CDR1 is SGHDT and CDR2 is YYEEEE. This CDR3 is 14 amino acids long. J lost 1 base, V lost 5 bases, and 6 bases had no gene match. The CDR3 bases are TGTGCCAGCAGGCAGACAGGGCGTTCCTACGAGCAGTACTTC. This translates into CASRQTGRSYEQYF.

The chain has TRBV5-1 and TRBJ1-2; maybe TRBD1 (5 bases). Trimming left V 4 bases short and J 6 bases short, with 10 bases between. Germline assignment: CDR1 SGHRS and CDR2 YFSETQ. The CDR3 extends over 12 amino acids. The CDR3 region is CASSTPGNGYTF. CDR3 DNA sequence: TGCGCCAGCAGCACCCCAGGGAATGGCTACACCTTC.

The chain employs TRBV6-5 and TRBJ1-3, with 7 bases fitting TRBD1. The CDR3 contains 16 residues. CDR1 is MNHEY and CDR2 is SVGAGI in the germline V gene. V lost 4 bases and J lost 2; bases outside the gene matches: 8. Here the CDR3 reads CASSSLQGVTGNTIYF. DNA of the CDR3: TGTGCCAGCAGTTCCTTGCAGGGGGTGACTGGAAACACCATATATTTT.

This chain joins TRBV2 and TRBJ1-6, with a possible D match to TRBD1 (6 bases). The CDR3 sequence is 13 residues long. V was cut by 6 bases and J by 9 bases, with 12 bases left in between. Germline V lookup: CDR1 SNHLY, CDR2 FYNNEI. CDR3 sequence: CASRAGQSSPLHF. For the CDR3, the DNA is TGTGCCAGCAGGGCCGGACAGAGTTCACCCCTCCACTTT.

The chain couples TRBV5-5 to TRBJ1-3, with TRBD1 as a possible D gene (5 bases). Germline V gene sequence: CDR1 SGHKS, CDR2 YYEKEE (reference sequence). The CDR3 contains 14 residues. V was clipped by 5 bases and J by 0 bases, with 9 bases between them. CDR3 in amino acids: CASSSGVSGNTIYF. CDR3 nucleotide sequence: TGTGCCAGCAGTTCGGGGGTCTCTGGAAACACCATATATTTT.

CDR3 sequence reads: CASSFGTGGIGYGYTF. The CDR3 bases are TGTGCCAGCAGTTTTGGTACAGGGGGAATAGGCTATGGCTACACCTTC. The rearrangement joins TRBV27 to TRBJ1-2; TRBD1 agrees at 8 bases. The CDR3 length is 16 residues. Germline CDR1 and CDR2: MNHEY and SMNVEV (reference sequence). V lost 3 bases, J lost 4 bases, and 10 bases stayed unmatched.

The J gene is TRBJ2-5, the V gene TRBV11-2; D may be TRBD2 (5 bases). This CDR3 is built from 15 residues. V was cut by 1 base and J by 5 bases, with 14 bases left in between. CDR1 is SGHAT and CDR2 is FQNNGV in the germline V gene. The CDR3 here is CASSLVRPPGETQYF. As DNA, the CDR3 is TGTGCCAGCAGCTTAGTCAGGCCCCCGGGGGAGACCCAGTACTTC.